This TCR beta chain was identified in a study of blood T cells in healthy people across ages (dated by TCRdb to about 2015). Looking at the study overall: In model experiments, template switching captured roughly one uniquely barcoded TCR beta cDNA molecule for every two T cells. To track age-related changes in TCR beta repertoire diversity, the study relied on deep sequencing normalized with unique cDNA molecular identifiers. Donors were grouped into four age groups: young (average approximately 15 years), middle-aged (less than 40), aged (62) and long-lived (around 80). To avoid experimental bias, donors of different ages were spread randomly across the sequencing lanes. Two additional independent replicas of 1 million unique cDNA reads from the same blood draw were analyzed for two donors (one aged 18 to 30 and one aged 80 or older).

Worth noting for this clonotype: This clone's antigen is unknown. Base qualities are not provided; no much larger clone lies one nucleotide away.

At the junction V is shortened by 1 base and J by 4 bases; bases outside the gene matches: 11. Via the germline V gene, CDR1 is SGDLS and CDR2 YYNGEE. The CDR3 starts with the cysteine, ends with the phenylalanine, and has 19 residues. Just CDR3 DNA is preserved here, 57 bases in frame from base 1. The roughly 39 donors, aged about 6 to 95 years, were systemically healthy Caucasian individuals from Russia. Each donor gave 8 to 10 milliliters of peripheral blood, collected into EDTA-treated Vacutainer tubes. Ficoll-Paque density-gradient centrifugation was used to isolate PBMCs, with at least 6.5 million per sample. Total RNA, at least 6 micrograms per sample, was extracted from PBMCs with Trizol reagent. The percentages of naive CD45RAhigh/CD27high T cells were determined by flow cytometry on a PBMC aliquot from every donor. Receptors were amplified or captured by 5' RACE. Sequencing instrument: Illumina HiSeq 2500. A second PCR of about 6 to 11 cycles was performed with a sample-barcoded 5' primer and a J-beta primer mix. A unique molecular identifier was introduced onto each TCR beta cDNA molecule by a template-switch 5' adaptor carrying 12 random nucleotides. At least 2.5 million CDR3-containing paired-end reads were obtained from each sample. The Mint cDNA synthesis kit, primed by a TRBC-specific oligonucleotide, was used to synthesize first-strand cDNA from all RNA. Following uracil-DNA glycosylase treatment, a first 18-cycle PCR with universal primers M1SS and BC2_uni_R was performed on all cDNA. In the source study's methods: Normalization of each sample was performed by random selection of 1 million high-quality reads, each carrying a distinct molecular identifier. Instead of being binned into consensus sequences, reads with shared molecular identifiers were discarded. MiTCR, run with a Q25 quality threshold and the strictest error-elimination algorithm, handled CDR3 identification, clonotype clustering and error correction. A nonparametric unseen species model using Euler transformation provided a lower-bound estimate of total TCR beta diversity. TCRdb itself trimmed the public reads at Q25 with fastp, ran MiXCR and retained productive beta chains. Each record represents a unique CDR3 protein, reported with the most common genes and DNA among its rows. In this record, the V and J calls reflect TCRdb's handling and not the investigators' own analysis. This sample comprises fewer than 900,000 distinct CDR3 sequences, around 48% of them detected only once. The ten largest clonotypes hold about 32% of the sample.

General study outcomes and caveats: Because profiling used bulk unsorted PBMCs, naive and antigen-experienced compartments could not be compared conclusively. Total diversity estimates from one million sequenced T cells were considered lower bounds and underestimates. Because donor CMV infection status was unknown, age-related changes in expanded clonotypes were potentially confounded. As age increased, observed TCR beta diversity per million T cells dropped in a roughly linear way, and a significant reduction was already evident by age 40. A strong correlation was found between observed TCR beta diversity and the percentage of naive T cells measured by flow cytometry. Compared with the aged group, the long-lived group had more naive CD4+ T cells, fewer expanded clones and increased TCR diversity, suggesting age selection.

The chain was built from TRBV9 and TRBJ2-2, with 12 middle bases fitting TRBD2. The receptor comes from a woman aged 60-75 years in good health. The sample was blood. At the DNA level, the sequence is TGTGCCAGCAGCGTAAGGGACACTCGACTAGCGGGAGCCACCGGGGAGCTGTTTTTT. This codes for CASSVRDTRLAGATGELFF. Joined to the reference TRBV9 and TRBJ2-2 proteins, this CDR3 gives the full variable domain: DSGVTQTPKHLITATGQRVTLRCSPRSGDLSVYWYQQSLDQGLQFLIQYYNGEERAKGNILERFSAQQFPDLHSELNLSSLELGDSALYFCASSVRDTRLAGATGELFFGEGSRLTVL.